This T cell receptor beta chain was retrieved from a study of blood T cells in healthy people across ages. General study points: Diversity estimates drawn from one million T cells were deemed underestimates. Nothing was known about donor CMV status, and this possibly confounded expanded clonotype changes.

A second PCR, run for roughly 7 to 12 cycles, used a sample-barcoded 5' primer plus a J-beta primer mix. TCRdb itself ran the 5' RACE reads through MiXCR, one entry per CDR3 protein. Here the sample spans over a million distinct CDR3 sequences, approximately 59% being singletons. Turning to this clonotype: The antigen is undetermined.

Germline assignment: CDR1 SQVTM and CDR2 ANQGSEA. The CDR3 loop spans 14 amino acids. Donors gave approximately 9.9 milliliters of peripheral blood apiece. Sequencing input: blood. The genes are TRBV29-1 and TRBJ2-5, with 10 bases fitting TRBD1. The closer fit of TRBJ2-7 to the DNA end suggests the J call may be wrong. The clonotype comes from a man in his late teens or twenties in good health. The CDR3 spells CSVPVLTGGAEQYF. CDR3 DNA sequence: TGCAGCGTGCCCGTTTTGACAGGGGGCGCCGAGCAGTACTTC.